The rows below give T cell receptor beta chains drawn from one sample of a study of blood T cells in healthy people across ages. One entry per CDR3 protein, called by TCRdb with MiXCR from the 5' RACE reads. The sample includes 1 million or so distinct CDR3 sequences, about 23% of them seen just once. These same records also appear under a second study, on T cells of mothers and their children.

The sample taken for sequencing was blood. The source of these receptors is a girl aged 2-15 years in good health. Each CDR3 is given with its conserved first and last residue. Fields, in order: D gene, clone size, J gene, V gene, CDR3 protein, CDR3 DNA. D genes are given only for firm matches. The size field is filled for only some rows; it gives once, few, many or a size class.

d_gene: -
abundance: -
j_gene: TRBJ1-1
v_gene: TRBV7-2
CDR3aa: CASSRRGRSSTEAFF
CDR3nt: TGTGCCAGCAGCCGCCGGGGAAGGAGTAGTACTGAAGCTTTCTTT

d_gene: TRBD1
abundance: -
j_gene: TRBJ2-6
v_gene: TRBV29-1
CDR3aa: CSVVVRQGATGANVLTF
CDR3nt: TGCAGCGTTGTTGTCCGACAGGGGGCAACTGGGGCCAACGTCCTGACTTTC

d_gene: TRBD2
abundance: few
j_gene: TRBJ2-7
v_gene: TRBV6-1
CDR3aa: CAIRPPGLAYEQYF
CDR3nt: TGTGCCATCCGTCCCCCGGGACTAGCCTACGAGCAGTACTTC

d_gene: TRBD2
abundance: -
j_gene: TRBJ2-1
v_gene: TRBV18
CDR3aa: CASSPTSAGTGDEQFF
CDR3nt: TGTGCCAGCTCACCCACCTCAGCGGGGACGGGGGATGAGCAGTTCTTC

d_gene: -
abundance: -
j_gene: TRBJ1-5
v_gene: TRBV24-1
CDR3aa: CATSDQHDPNQPQHF
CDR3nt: TGTGCCACCAGTGATCAGCACGACCCCAATCAGCCCCAGCATTTT

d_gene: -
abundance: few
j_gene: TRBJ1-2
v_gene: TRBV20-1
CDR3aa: CSARVRFPYGYTF
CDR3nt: TGCAGTGCTAGAGTGCGATTCCCGTATGGCTACACCTTC

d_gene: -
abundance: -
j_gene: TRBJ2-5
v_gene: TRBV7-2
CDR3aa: CASSLSTEGETQYF
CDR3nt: TGTGCCAGCAGCTTAAGTACCGAGGGGGAGACCCAGTACTTC

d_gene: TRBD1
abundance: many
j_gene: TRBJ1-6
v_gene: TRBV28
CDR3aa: CASSFGDREASPLHF
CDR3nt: TGTGCCAGCAGTTTTGGGGACAGGGAAGCTTCACCCCTCCACTTT

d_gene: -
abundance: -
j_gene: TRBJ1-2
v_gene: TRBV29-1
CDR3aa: CSVLSTQDRLNTF
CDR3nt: TGCAGCGTCCTAAGTACCCAGGATCGGTTGAACACCTTC

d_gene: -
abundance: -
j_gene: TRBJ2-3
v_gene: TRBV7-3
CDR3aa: CANSLLGFGDTQYF
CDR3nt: TGTGCCAACAGCTTATTGGGATTTGGAGATACGCAGTATTTT

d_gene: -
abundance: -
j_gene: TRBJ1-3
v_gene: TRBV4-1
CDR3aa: CASRQEGNRAPGNTIYF
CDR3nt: TGCGCCAGCCGCCAAGAGGGGAACAGGGCCCCCGGAAACACCATATATTTT

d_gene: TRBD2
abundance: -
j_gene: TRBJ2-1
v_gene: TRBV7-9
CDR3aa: CASSLGGREQFF
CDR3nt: TGTGCCAGCAGCCTGGGAGGGAGGGAGCAGTTCTTC

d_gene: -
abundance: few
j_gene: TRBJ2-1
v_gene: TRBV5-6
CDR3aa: CASSLVLTGQFF
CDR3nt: TGTGCCAGCAGCTTGGTGCTTACGGGGCAGTTCTTC

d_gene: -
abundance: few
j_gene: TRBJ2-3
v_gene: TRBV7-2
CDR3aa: CASSLVGDLTDTQYF
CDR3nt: TGTGCCAGCAGCTTAGTCGGCGATTTAACAGATACGCAGTATTTT

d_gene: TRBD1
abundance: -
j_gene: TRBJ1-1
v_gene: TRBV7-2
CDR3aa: CASSFEGAILTEAFF
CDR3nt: TGTGCCAGCAGCTTTGAGGGGGCGATACTAACTGAAGCTTTCTTT

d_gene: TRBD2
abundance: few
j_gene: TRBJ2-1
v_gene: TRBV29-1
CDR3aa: CSVISSGLSSYNEQFF
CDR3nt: TGCAGCGTTATCTCTAGCGGGCTTAGCTCCTACAATGAGCAGTTCTTC

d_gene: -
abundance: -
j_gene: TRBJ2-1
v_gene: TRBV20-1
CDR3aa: CSARESEYNEQFF
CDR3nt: TGCAGTGCTAGAGAGTCGGAGTACAATGAGCAGTTCTTC

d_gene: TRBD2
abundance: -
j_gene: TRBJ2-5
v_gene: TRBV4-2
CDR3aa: CASSQDLASGGSETQYF
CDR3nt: TGTGCCAGCAGCCAAGATTTGGCTAGCGGGGGGAGTGAGACCCAGTACTTC

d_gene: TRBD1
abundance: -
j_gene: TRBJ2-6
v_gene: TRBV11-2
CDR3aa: CASSLGQGVLSGANVLTF
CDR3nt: TGTGCCAGCAGCTTAGGGCAGGGGGTCCTCTCTGGGGCCAACGTCCTGACTTTC

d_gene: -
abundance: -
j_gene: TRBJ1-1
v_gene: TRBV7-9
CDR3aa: CASSLGAEGAEAFF
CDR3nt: TGTGCCAGCAGCTTAGGAGCGGAAGGGGCTGAAGCTTTCTTT

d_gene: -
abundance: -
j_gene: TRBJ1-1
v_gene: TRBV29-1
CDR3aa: CSVTQNTGWMAFF
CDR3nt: TGCAGCGTTACACAAAACACGGGGTGGATGGCTTTCTTT

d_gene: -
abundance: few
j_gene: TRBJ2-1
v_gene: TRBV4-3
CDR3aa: CASSQDRRSNNEQFF
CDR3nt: TGCGCCAGCAGCCAAGACAGGAGATCAAACAATGAGCAGTTCTTC

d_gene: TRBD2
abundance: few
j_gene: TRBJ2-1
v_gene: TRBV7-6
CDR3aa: CASSTRGRLGNEQFF
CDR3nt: TGTGCCAGCAGCACACGCGGGAGGTTGGGCAATGAGCAGTTCTTC

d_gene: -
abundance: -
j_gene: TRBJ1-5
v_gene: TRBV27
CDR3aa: CASSLSTGSSQPQHF
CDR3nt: TGTGCCAGCAGTTTATCCACTGGTAGCAGTCAGCCCCAGCATTTT

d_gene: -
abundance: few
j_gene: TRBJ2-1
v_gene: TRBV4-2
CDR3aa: CASSQSTRSYNEQFF
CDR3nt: TGTGCCAGCAGCCAGTCTACTCGGTCCTACAATGAGCAGTTCTTC

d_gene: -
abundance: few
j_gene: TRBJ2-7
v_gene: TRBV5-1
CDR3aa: CASSLSGPPHYEQYF
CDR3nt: TGCGCCAGCAGCTTGTCGGGACCCCCGCACTACGAGCAGTACTTC

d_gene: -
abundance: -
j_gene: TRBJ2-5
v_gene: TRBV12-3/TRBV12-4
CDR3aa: CASSLAGVGQETQYF
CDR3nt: TGTGCCAGCAGTTTAGCGGGAGTAGGGCAAGAGACCCAGTACTTC

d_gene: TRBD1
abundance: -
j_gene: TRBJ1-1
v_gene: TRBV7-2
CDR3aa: CASSLSGRTGQGEAFF
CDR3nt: TGTGCCAGCAGCTTAAGCGGTCGGACAGGCCAAGGGGAAGCTTTCTTT

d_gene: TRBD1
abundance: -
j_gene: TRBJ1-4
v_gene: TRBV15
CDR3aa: CATSEGDRGSEKLFF
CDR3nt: TGTGCCACCAGCGAGGGGGACAGGGGAAGTGAAAAACTGTTTTTT

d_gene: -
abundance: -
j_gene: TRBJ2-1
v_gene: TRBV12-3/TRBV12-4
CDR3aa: CASSPAGTAYNEQFF
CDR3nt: TGTGCCAGCAGTCCTGCGGGGACAGCGTACAATGAGCAGTTCTTC